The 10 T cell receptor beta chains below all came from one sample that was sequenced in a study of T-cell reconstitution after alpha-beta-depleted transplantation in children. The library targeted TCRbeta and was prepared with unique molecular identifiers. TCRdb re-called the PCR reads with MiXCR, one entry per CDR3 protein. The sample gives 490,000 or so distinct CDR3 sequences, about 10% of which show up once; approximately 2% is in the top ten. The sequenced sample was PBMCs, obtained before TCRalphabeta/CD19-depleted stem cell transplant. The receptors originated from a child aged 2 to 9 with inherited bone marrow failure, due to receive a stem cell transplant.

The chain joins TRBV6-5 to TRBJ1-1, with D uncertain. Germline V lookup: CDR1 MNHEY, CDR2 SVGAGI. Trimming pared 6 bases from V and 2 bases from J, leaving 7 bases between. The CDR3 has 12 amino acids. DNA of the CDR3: TGTGCCAGCAGGACACAAAACACTGAAGCTTTCTTT. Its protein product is CASRTQNTEAFF.

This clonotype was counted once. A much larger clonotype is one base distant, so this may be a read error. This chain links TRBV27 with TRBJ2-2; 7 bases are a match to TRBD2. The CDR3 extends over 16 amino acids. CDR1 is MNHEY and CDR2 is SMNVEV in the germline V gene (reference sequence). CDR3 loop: CASRFWPGGITGELFF. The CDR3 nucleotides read TGTGCCAGCCGTTTTTGGCCGGGAGGAATTACCGGGGAGCTGTTTTTT.

CDR3 nucleotides: TGTGCCAGCAGCCCAGGACTAGCTCCCTCCCCGTACTTC. Amino acids: CASSPGLAPSPYF. The chain joins TRBV12-3 or TRBV12-4 to TRBJ2-4; 8 bases agree with TRBD2. After removal of 6 bases from V and 15 bases from J, the junction contained 13 bases not matched to a gene. The CDR3 consists of 13 residues.

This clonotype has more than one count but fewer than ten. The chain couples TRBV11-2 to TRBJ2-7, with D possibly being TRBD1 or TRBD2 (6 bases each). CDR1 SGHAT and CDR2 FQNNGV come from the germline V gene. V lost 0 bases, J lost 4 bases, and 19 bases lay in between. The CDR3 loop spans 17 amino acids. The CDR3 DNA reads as TGTGCCAGCAGCTTAGATCGGGTCGGGGGTCAGGGGTACGAGCAGTACTTC. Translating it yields CASSLDRVGGQGYEQYF.

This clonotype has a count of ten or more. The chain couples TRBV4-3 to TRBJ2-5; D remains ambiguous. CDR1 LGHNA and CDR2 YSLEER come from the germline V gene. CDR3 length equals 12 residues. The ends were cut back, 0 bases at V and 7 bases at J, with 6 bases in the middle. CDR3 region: CASSQDFGTQYF. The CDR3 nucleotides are TGCGCCAGCAGCCAAGACTTCGGGACCCAGTACTTC.

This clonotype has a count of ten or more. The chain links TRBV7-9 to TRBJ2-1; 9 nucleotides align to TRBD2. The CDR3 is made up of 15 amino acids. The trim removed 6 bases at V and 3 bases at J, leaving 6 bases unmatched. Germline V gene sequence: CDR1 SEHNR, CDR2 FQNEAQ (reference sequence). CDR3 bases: TGTGCCAGCAGGCCCCGGCGGGAGGGCTACAATGAGCAGTTCTTC. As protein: CASRPRREGYNEQFF. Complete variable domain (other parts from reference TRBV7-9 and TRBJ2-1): DTGVSQNPRHKITKRGQNVTFRCDPISEHNRLYWYRQTLGQGPEFLTYFQNEAQLEKSRLLSDRFSAERPKGSFSTLEIQRTEQGDSAMYLCASRPRREGYNEQFFGPGTRLTVL.

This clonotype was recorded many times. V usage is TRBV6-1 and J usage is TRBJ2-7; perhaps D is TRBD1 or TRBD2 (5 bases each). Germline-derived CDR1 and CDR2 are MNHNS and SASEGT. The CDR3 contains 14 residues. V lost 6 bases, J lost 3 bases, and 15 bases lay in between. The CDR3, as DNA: TGTGCCAGCAGGTGGGGACGATCCTTCTACGAGCAGTACTTC. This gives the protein CASRWGRSFYEQYF.

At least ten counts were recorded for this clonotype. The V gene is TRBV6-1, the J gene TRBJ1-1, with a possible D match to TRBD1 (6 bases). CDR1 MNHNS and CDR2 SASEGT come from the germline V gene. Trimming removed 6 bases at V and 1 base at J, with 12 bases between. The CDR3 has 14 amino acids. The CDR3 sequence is CASRADRTNTEAFF. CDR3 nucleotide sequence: TGTGCCAGCAGAGCTGACAGGACGAACACTGAAGCTTTCTTT.

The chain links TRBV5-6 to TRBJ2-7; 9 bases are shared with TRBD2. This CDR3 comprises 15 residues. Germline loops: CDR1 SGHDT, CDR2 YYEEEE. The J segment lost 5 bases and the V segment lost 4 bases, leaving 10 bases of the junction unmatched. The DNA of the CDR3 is TGTGCCAGCAGCCGTAGCGGGAGCGCACGGGACGAGCAGTACTTC. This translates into CASSRSGSARDEQYF.

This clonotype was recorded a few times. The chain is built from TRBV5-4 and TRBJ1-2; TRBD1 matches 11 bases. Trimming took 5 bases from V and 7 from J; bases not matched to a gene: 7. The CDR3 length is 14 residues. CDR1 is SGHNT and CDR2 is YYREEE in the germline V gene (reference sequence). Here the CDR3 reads CASRFGTGGVGYTF. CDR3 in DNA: TGTGCCAGCAGATTCGGGACAGGGGGGGTTGGCTACACCTTC.